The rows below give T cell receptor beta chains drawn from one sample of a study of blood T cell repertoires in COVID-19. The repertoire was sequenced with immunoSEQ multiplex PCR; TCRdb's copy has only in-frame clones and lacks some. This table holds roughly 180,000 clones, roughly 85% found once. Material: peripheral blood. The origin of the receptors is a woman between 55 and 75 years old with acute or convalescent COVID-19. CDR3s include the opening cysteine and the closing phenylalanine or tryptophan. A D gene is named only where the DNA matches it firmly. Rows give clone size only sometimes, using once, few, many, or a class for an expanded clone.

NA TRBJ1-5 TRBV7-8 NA TGTGCCAGCAGCATAGGGGCTCTCAATCAGCCCCAGCATTTT CASSIGALNQPQHF
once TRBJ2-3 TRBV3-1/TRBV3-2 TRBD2 TGTGCCAGCAGTCCGTTAGCGGGAGCGGGCACAGATACGCAGTATTTT CASSPLAGAGTDTQYF
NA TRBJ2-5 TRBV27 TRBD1 TGTGCCAGCAGTTTAAGGGACAGGGTAGAGACCCAGTACTTC CASSLRDRVETQYF
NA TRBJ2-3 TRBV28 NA TGTGCCAGCAGTGACCTCCCAGCGGGTACAGATACGCAGTATTTT CASSDLPAGTDTQYF
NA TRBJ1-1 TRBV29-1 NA TGCAGCGTTGACCCGGGCAGGGGTGGTGAAGCTTTCTTT CSVDPGRGGEAFF
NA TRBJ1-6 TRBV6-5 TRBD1 TGTGCCAGCAGTTCCCGACAGGGACTTACTAATTCACCCCTCCACTTT CASSSRQGLTNSPLHF
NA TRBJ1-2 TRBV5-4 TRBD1 TGTGCCAGCAGCTGGGCAGGGGGGCATGGCTACACCTTC CASSWAGGHGYTF
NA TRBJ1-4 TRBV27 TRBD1 TGTGCCAGCAGTCGGACAGGCGAAAAACTGTTTTTT CASSRTGEKLFF
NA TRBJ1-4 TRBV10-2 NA TGCGCCAGCAGTCAGGGAGGGAATGAAAAACTGTTTTTT CASSQGGNEKLFF
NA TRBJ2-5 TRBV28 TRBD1 TGTGCCAGCAGTTTGGAGGGACAGGGTGGTGAGACCCAGTACTTC CASSLEGQGGETQYF
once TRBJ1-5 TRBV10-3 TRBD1 TGTGCCATCAGCGGGGGACAGGGAGATCAGCCCCAGCATTTT CAISGGQGDQPQHF
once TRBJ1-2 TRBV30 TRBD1 TGTGCCCGAGGGGGCAGGGGCGACTATGGCTACACCTTC CARGGRGDYGYTF
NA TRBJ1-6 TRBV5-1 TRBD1 TGCGCCAGCAGCCGCGAAGGGACAGGGAATTCACCCCTCCACTTT CASSREGTGNSPLHF
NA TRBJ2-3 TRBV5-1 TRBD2 TGCGCCAGCAGCTTGGGTAGCGGGAGGGCCGGGAACACAGATACGCAGTATTTT CASSLGSGRAGNTDTQYF
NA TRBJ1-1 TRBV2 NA TGTGCCAGCTCGACTGGGCCGACTATGAACACTGAAGCTTTCTTT CASSTGPTMNTEAFF
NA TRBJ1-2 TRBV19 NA TGTGCCAGTAGTCTGTTAACTAACTATGGCTACACCTTC CASSLLTNYGYTF
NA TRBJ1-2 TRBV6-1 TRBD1 TGTGCCAGCAGTGAAGGACAGGGGCAGGTCTATGGCTACACCTTC CASSEGQGQVYGYTF